Described below is a single T cell receptor (beta chain) sequence and its context. These data are taken from a study of blood T cell repertoires in COVID-19. V dropped 3 bases and J dropped 2 bases, with 13 bases sitting between them. Germline assignment: CDR1 SGDLS and CDR2 YYNGEE. The CDR3 is 15 residues long. Measured with immunoSEQ multiplex PCR; TCRdb has only the in-frame clones, and not every one. The profile covers under 15,000 clones, with roughly 84% appearing a single time and 32% taken by the ten largest. This TCR came from a man aged 50 to 60 with active COVID-19. The chain recombines TRBV9 with TRBJ2-3; perhaps TRBD2 as D (6 bases). Material: peripheral blood. DNA for the CDR3: TGTGCCAGCAGCGCCACTAGGGGACTCACAGATACGCAGTATTTT. Translation: CASSATRGLTDTQYF.